The next 17 T cell receptor beta chains were all read from a single sample in a study of blood T cell repertoires in COVID-19. Sequenced by immunoSEQ multiplex PCR; TCRdb stores in-frame clones only, minus some. The repertoire consists of some 95,000 clones, with 60% to 85% occurring once and the leading ten covering nearly 9%. Sequences were obtained from peripheral blood. These TCRs come from a man over 45 who had recovered from COVID-19.

This clone was detected only a few times. J is TRBJ2-1 and V is TRBV24-1; TRBD2 agrees at 11 bases. V shed 3 bases and J 12 bases; nucleotides not matched to a gene: 9. This CDR3 is built from 15 residues. Per the germline V gene, CDR1 is KGHDR and CDR2 is SFDVKD. The CDR3 is CATSDGGSGRAAQFF. The CDR3 DNA sequence: TGTGCCACCAGTGATGGGGGTAGCGGGAGGGCCGCGCAGTTCTTC.

This clone showed up just once. This chain joins TRBV7-6 and TRBJ1-6; 7 bases are shared with TRBD1. The CDR3 consists of 16 residues. Germline-derived CDR1 and CDR2 are SGHVS and FNYEAQ. V lost 0 bases and J lost 7; bases outside the gene matches: 6. CDR3 in amino acids: CASSLAGQGVNSPLHF. The CDR3 coding sequence is TGTGCCAGCAGCTTAGCCGGGCAGGGGGTGAATTCACCCCTCCACTTT.

This rearrangement joins TRBV5-6 to TRBJ2-7; possibly TRBD2 for D (6 bases). The V gene's germline CDR1 is SGHDT and CDR2 YYEEEE. The CDR3 contains 15 residues. V lost 0 bases and J 7 bases, leaving 17 bases between the germline ends. The CDR3 spells CASSLVGGKGWEQYF. CDR3 coding DNA: TGTGCCAGCAGCTTGGTGGGGGGTAAGGGCTGGGAGCAGTACTTC.

This clone is a singleton in its sample. The chain recombines TRBV21-1 with TRBJ2-1; the DNA was not used to check the table's D call, TRBD2. TRBV21-1 is recorded as a pseudogene. This CDR3 is 16 amino acids long. In DNA, the CDR3 is TGTGCCAGCAGCATTAAGACTAGCGGTTATTACAATGAGCAGTTCTTC. Translating gives CASSIKTSGYYNEQFF.

The V and J genes are TRBV3-1 (or the pseudogene TRBV3-2) and TRBJ2-7; 9 bases map to TRBD1. CDR3 length: 14 residues. V was pared by 4 bases and J by 2 bases, with 3 bases of the junction left unmatched. Germline V gene sequence: CDR1 LGHDT, CDR2 YNNKEL (reference sequence). Written as DNA, the CDR3 is TGTGCCAGCAGCCTAGGACAGGGGCCCTACGAGCAGTACTTC. This encodes CASSLGQGPYEQYF.

The CDR3 nucleotides read TGTGCCAGCAGCATTGGGACAGGGGGTGATTTTATCCTGCCCCAGCATTTT. Translation: CASSIGTGGDFILPQHF. The rearrangement joins TRBV6-2 or TRBV6-3 to TRBJ1-5; TRBD1 matches at 11 bases. CDR3 size: 17 residues. Trimming removed 6 bases from V and 9 bases from J; junction bases left unmatched: 16. CDR1 is MNHEY and CDR2 is SVGEGT in the germline V gene.

This chain joins TRBV6-5 and TRBJ1-1, with 8 bases matching TRBD1. The CDR3 sequence is 13 residues long. Per the germline V gene, CDR1 is MNHEY and CDR2 is SVGAGI. Trimming took 6 bases from V and 4 from J; bases not matched to a gene: 4. CDR3 loop: CASRRQGSTEAFF. The CDR3 nucleotides are TGTGCCAGCAGAAGACAGGGGAGCACTGAAGCTTTCTTT.

The chain couples TRBV27 to TRBJ2-3; 8 bases map to TRBD1. This CDR3 has 15 residues. The V gene end was trimmed by 5 bases and the J gene end by 5 bases; junction bases not matched to a gene: 9. The germline CDR1 and CDR2 sequences are MNHEY and SMNVEV (reference sequence). The CDR3 DNA is TGTGCCAGCAGTACGACAGGGGTTAAGGGAGATACGCAGTATTTT. Translation gives CASSTTGVKGDTQYF.

Here the CDR3 DNA reads TGTGCCAGCAGCGTAGGTGGGAGGACGACAGATACGCAGTATTTT. The encoded protein is CASSVGGRTTDTQYF. The rearrangement joins TRBV9 to TRBJ2-3; tentative D call: TRBD2 (6 bases). In germline, CDR1 is SGDLS, CDR2 YYNGEE. This CDR3 region has 15 residues. V was pared by 0 bases and J by 3 bases, with 11 bases between.

The V and J genes are TRBV20-1 and TRBJ1-2, with unresolved D. This CDR3 contains 11 residues. V shed 4 bases and J shed 5 bases, with 8 bases lying between them. CDR1 is DFQATT, CDR2 SNEGSKA, per germline (reference sequence). DNA of the CDR3: TGCAGTGCTATCCGCGGATATGGCTACACCTTC. Protein sequence: CSAIRGYGYTF.

Here the CDR3 DNA reads TGTGCCAGCAGTAATGGCCGGGCCCAGCATTTT. This codes for CASSNGRAQHF. The rearrangement joins TRBV28 to TRBJ1-5; D is uncertain. Germline V gene data show CDR1 as MDHEN and CDR2 as SYDVKM. V was clipped by 5 bases and J by 11 bases, with 10 bases between them. The CDR3 runs 11 residues.

The V call is TRBV11-2, the J call TRBJ2-1, with 7 bases that match TRBD2. The V gene end was trimmed by 1 base and the J gene end by 7 bases; junction bases not matched to a gene: 7. The germline CDR1 and CDR2 sequences are SGHAT and FQNNGV. CDR3 length equals 15 residues. In nucleotides, the CDR3 is TGTGCCAGCAGCTTAGCGGGAGGCGCAGGGAATGAGCAGTTCTTC. Amino acids: CASSLAGGAGNEQFF.

This clone was recorded a few times. The chain carries TRBV12-5 and TRBJ1-1, with a possible D match to TRBD1 (6 bases). The V and J ends lost 3 bases and 4 bases respectively, with 9 bases between them. The CDR3 has 13 amino acids. Germline assignment: CDR1 LGHNT and CDR2 FRNRAP. CDR3 loop: CASGLEQGTEAFF. In DNA, the CDR3 is TGTGCTAGTGGTTTAGAACAGGGCACTGAAGCTTTCTTT.

The chain couples TRBV19 to TRBJ1-2, with 8 bases matching TRBD1. The CDR3 loop spans 15 amino acids. Germline V gene lookup returns CDR1 LNHDA and CDR2 SQIVND (reference sequence). Losses at the gene ends were 4 bases for V and 2 bases for J; bases not matched to a gene: 6. In DNA, the CDR3 is TGTGCCAGTAGTACCGGGACAGGCCGGAACTATGGCTACACCTTC. Translated, it gives CASSTGTGRNYGYTF. The variable domain in full, with the rest retrieved from reference TRBV19 and TRBJ1-2, is DGGITQSPKYLFRKEGQNVTLSCEQNLNHDAMYWYRQDPGQGLRLIYYSQIVNDFQKGDIAEGYSVSREKKESFPLTVTSAQKNPTAFYLCASSTGTGRNYGYTFGSGTRLTVV.

V is TRBV7-6 and J is TRBJ2-1; 8 bases are a match to TRBD2. V was clipped by 5 bases and J by 4 bases; unmatched bases: 19. CDR3 length: 19 amino acids. Germline loops: CDR1 SGHVS, CDR2 FNYEAQ. The CDR3 sequence is CASSKSGAELAGLYNEQFF. The CDR3 DNA reads TGTGCCAGCAGCAAAAGTGGGGCGGAGCTAGCGGGTTTATACAATGAGCAGTTCTTC.

This clone appeared once. The V call is TRBV7-8, the J call TRBJ1-5, with TRBD1 matching 9 bases. The length of the CDR3 is 19 residues. Germline V CDR1 and CDR2: SGHVS, FQNEAQ. V was pared by 2 bases and J by 2 bases, with 13 bases of the junction left unmatched. Here the CDR3 DNA reads TGTGCCAGCAGCTTATTATACACGACAGGGGGAAGGCGCAATCAGCCCCAGCATTTT. It yields the protein CASSLLYTTGGRRNQPQHF.

The CDR3 is CSVETSGGANEQFF. The CDR3 region has the DNA TGCAGCGTTGAAACTAGCGGGGGGGCCAATGAGCAGTTCTTC. The chain recombines TRBV29-1 with TRBJ2-1; TRBD2 matches at 13 bases. Germline CDR1 SQVTM, CDR2 ANQGSEA. V shed 2 bases, J shed 6 bases, and the junction held 1 base outside the gene matches. CDR3 length: 14 residues.